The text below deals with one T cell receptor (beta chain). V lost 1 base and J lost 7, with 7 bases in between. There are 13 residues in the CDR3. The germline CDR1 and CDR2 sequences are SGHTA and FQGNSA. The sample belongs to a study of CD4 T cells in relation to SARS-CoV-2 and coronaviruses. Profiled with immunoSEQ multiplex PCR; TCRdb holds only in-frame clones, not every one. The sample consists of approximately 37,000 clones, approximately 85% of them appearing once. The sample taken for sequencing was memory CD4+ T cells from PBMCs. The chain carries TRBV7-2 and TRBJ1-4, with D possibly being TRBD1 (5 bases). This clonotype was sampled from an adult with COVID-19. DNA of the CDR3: TGTGCCAGCAGCTTAGGGGGGAGTGAAAAACTGTTTTTT. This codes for CASSLGGSEKLFF.